These 26 T cell receptor beta chains were all obtained from the same sample, sequenced in a study of blood T cell repertoires in COVID-19. The method was immunoSEQ multiplex PCR; TCRdb's version includes in-frame clones alone and lacks a portion of them. This sample carries about 95,000 clones, 87% of them seen once, and the ten largest clones take approximately 18%. Sequenced material: peripheral blood. These receptors were collected from a human donor in a cohort sampled during active COVID-19.

The chain employs TRBV9 and TRBJ2-4; possibly TRBD1 for D (5 bases). Deletions cut 3 bases from V and 0 bases from J, with 10 bases between. This CDR3 contains 15 residues. CDR1 and CDR2 (germline): SGDLS, YYNGEE. The CDR3 sequence: CASSEGLLAKNIQYF. CDR3 DNA: TGTGCCAGCAGCGAGGGGTTGCTAGCCAAAAACATTCAGTACTTC.

This clone was seen a few times. The chain joins TRBV11-2 to TRBJ2-1, with D hard to call. Germline-derived CDR1 and CDR2 are SGHAT and FQNNGV. Trimming pared 6 bases from V and 5 bases from J, leaving 11 bases between. The CDR3 is 13 amino acids. The CDR3 is CASRKLVNNEQFF. As DNA, the CDR3 is TGTGCCAGCAGAAAGCTAGTAAACAATGAGCAGTTCTTC.

V gene TRBV13 combines with J gene TRBJ1-1, with 8 bases that match TRBD1. The length of the CDR3 is 13 residues. V was pared by 5 bases and J by 7 bases, with 6 bases of the junction left unmatched. Germline assignment: CDR1 PRHDT and CDR2 FYEKMQ (reference sequence). CDR3 DNA: TGTGCCAGCAGCATAAACAGGGGGGGTGAAGCTTTCTTT. This codes for CASSINRGGEAFF.

The chain uses TRBV5-8 and TRBJ1-6; D is unresolved. Germline V CDR1 and CDR2: SGHTS, YDEGEE. This CDR3 contains 13 residues. V lost 5 bases and J 9 bases, leaving 12 bases between the germline ends. The CDR3 nucleotides read TGTGCCAGCAGTCTACGTCGAGGTTCACCCCTCCACTTT. Its protein product is CASSLRRGSPLHF.

The J gene is TRBJ2-2, the V gene TRBV3-1 (or the pseudogene TRBV3-2); perhaps TRBD2 as D (5 bases). The CDR3 consists of 15 residues. CDR1 is LGHDT, CDR2 YNNKEL, per germline (reference sequence). V was pared by 5 bases and J by 0 bases, with 10 bases between. CDR3 residues: CASSDGKTNTGELFF. In DNA, the CDR3 is TGTGCCAGCAGCGACGGGAAAACGAACACCGGGGAGCTGTTTTTT.

The rearrangement joins TRBV20-1 to TRBJ2-1, with 9 bases that match TRBD1. The CDR3 contains 11 residues. V lost 6 bases and J lost 9; bases outside the gene matches: 3. Germline assignment: CDR1 DFQATT and CDR2 SNEGSKA (reference sequence). CDR3 region: CSARTGVEQFF. The CDR3 coding sequence is TGCAGTGCCAGGACAGGGGTTGAGCAGTTCTTC.

V usage is TRBV12-3 or TRBV12-4 and J usage is TRBJ1-2; unclear D gene. The length of the CDR3 is 13 residues. V lost 6 bases, J lost 5 bases, and 13 bases lay in between. CDR3 nucleotide sequence: TGTGCCAGCAGATTGCGAGGGTATTATGGCTACACCTTC. Translated: CASRLRGYYGYTF.

V is TRBV12-3 or TRBV12-4 and J is TRBJ1-4; 7 nucleotides align to TRBD1. V gave up 6 bases and J gave up 7 bases; unmatched junction bases: 2. This CDR3 has 12 amino acids. The CDR3 DNA reads as TGTGCCAGCAGGGGGACAGCTGAAAAACTGTTTTTT. This sequence encodes CASRGTAEKLFF.

This chain uses TRBV29-1 with TRBJ2-7; 12 bases are shared with TRBD2. Trimming at V came to 3 bases and at J to 3 bases, leaving 6 bases not matched to a gene. This CDR3 is built from 15 residues. Per germline, CDR1 SQVTM and CDR2 ANQGSEA. The CDR3 here is CSVDFGLAGNYEQYF. The CDR3 region has the DNA TGCAGCGTTGATTTTGGACTAGCGGGGAACTACGAGCAGTACTTC.

J is TRBJ1-2 and V is TRBV4-1; TRBD1 matches 7 bases. The germline V gene has CDR1 MGHRA and CDR2 YSYEKL. Losses at the gene ends were 3 bases for V and 6 bases for J; bases not matched to a gene: 4. There are 13 residues in the CDR3. DNA for the CDR3: TGCGCCAGCAGCCATGAAACAGGGGATGGCTACACCTTC. This translates into CASSHETGDGYTF.

The rearrangement joins TRBV16 to TRBJ1-5, with D maybe TRBD1 (6 bases). The CDR3 has 16 residues. CDR1 and CDR2 from the germline V gene are KGHSY and FQNENV. Trimming cost V 4 bases and J 0 bases, with 13 bases left between them. CDR3 sequence (DNA): TGTGCCAGCAGCCTACTAGTAGGGGGTAGCAATCAGCCCCAGCATTTT. The encoded protein is CASSLLVGGSNQPQHF.

V is TRBV4-3 and J is TRBJ2-1; maybe TRBD2 (6 bases). Germline CDR1 reads LGHNA; CDR2 reads YSLEER. The ends were cut back, 0 bases at V and 6 bases at J, with 12 bases in the middle. CDR3 size: 15 residues. CDR3 region: CASSQDQGRRNEQFF. The CDR3 DNA reads as TGCGCCAGCAGCCAAGATCAAGGGAGGCGCAATGAGCAGTTCTTC.

This chain links TRBV4-1 with TRBJ2-1, with TRBD2 matching over 8 bases. Unmatched junction bases numbered 7, after V lost 6 bases and J lost 15 bases. The germline gives CDR1 MGHRA, CDR2 YSYEKL. The CDR3 extends over 11 amino acids. Here the CDR3 DNA reads TGCGCCAGCAGGGCTAGCGGGTTGGTGTTCTTC. As protein: CASRASGLVFF.

In its sample, this clone was seen a few times. CDR3 bases: TGTGCCATCAGTGATATGGGGGGGGGACCCTCGACCTACGAGCAGTACTTC. Translating gives CAISDMGGGPSTYEQYF. The chain combines TRBV10-3 with TRBJ2-7, with 7 bases aligning to TRBD2. Germline lookup yields CDR1 ENHRY and CDR2 SYGVKD. This CDR3 has 17 amino acids. J gave up 2 bases and V 3 bases, and 13 bases lay outside the gene matches.

The chain has TRBV6-5 and TRBJ1-6, with 9 bases identical to TRBD1. Germline loops: CDR1 MNHEY, CDR2 SVGAGI. The CDR3 totals 14 residues. The J segment lost 9 bases and the V segment lost 6 bases, leaving 6 bases of the junction unmatched. CDR3 protein: CASRSGTGFSPLHF. The CDR3 DNA sequence: TGTGCCAGCAGGTCCGGGACAGGGTTTTCACCCCTCCACTTT.

CDR3 sequence reads: CASRLAGRQETQYF. The CDR3 nucleotides are TGCGCCAGCAGACTAGCGGGACGGCAAGAGACCCAGTACTTC. The genes are TRBV5-1 and TRBJ2-5, with 10 bases matching TRBD2. The CDR3 is made up of 14 amino acids. Germline V CDR1 and CDR2: SGHRS, YFSETQ. V was pared by 5 bases and J by 2 bases, with 3 bases of the junction left unmatched.

The chain links TRBV11-2 to TRBJ1-2; tentatively, D is TRBD1 (5 bases). There are 14 residues in the CDR3. V dropped 5 bases and J dropped 4 bases, with 14 bases sitting between them. Germline-derived CDR1 and CDR2 are SGHAT and FQNNGV. CDR3 in amino acids: CASSPPEGIYGYTF. The CDR3 DNA reads TGTGCCAGCAGCCCGCCGGAGGGGATCTATGGCTACACCTTC. The full variable domain, with the rest looked up from reference TRBV11-2 and TRBJ1-2, is EAGVAQSPRYKIIEKRQSVAFWCNPISGHATLYWYQQILGQGPKLLIQFQNNGVVDDSQLPKDRFSAERLKGVDSTLKIQPAKLEDSAVYLCASSPPEGIYGYTFGSGTRLTVV.

The rearrangement links TRBV19 to TRBJ1-3; no firm D call. Trimming stripped 6 bases from V and 0 bases from J, with 12 bases between. The CDR3 extends over 15 amino acids. Germline CDR1 and CDR2: LNHDA and SQIVND (reference sequence). The CDR3 nucleotides are TGTGCCAGTAGCAGGATGGGCATCTCTGGAAACACCATATATTTT. It yields the protein CASSRMGISGNTIYF.

The chain couples TRBV5-6 to TRBJ2-1; a weak D match, TRBD1 (5 bases). The CDR3 length is 13 residues. In germline, CDR1 is SGHDT, CDR2 YYEEEE. The germline V and J ends were trimmed by 3 bases and 8 bases, with 12 bases remaining between them. This CDR3 is CASSSDIYHEQFF. The DNA of the CDR3 is TGTGCCAGCAGCTCGGACATATATCATGAGCAGTTCTTC.

The chain uses TRBV24-1 and TRBJ1-2; D is perhaps TRBD1 (5 bases). CDR3 length: 15 amino acids. The germline gives CDR1 KGHDR, CDR2 SFDVKD. Trimming took off 10 bases at V and 6 bases at J, with 23 bases between the two ends. The CDR3 coding sequence is TGTGCCACTGAATCGGTAGGGAGGGGAGTCAATGGCTACACCTTC. Its protein is CATESVGRGVNGYTF.

The CDR3 nucleotides read TGTGCCAGCAAAGGCCGGAGAGGGGAGACCCAGTACTTC. It yields the protein CASKGRRGETQYF. The genes are TRBV2 and TRBJ2-5, with a weak D call TRBD2 (5 bases). The V end lost 7 bases, the J end lost 5 bases, and 14 bases lay between the germline ends. The germline V gene encodes CDR1 SNHLY and CDR2 FYNNEI. CDR3 length: 13 residues.

The V gene is TRBV30, the J gene TRBJ1-1; tentatively, D is TRBD1 (5 bases). Germline loops: CDR1 GTSNPN, CDR2 SVGIG (reference sequence). CDR3 size: 12 residues. Trimming took off 3 bases at V and 8 bases at J, with 13 bases between the two ends. The CDR3 is CAWSYGGEEAFF. CDR3 nucleotide sequence: TGTGCCTGGAGCTATGGGGGGGAGGAAGCTTTCTTT.

This chain uses TRBV6-6 with TRBJ2-2; 7 positions agree with TRBD1. This CDR3 is 15 amino acids long. Germline CDR1 and CDR2: MNHNY and SVGAGI (reference sequence). The V and J ends lost 5 bases and 4 bases, in that order; junction bases with no gene match: 7. CDR3 in DNA: TGTGCCAGCAGTGAGACAGGGATCGGCACCGGGGAGCTGTTTTTT. Translating gives CASSETGIGTGELFF.

The chain uses TRBV29-1 and TRBJ1-2; D perhaps matches TRBD1 (6 bases). Germline CDR1 SQVTM, CDR2 ANQGSEA. There are 14 residues in the CDR3. The V and J ends lost 7 bases and 4 bases respectively, with 19 bases between them. The CDR3 nucleotides read TGCAGCGGCTACTTTCAGGGGAGTGTCTATGGCTACACCTTC. It codes for CSGYFQGSVYGYTF.

The V and J genes are TRBV3-1 (or the pseudogene TRBV3-2) and TRBJ2-1; TRBD2 matches at 10 bases. Germline V gives CDR1 LGHDT, CDR2 YNNKEL (reference sequence). The length of the CDR3 is 15 residues. The V segment lost 4 bases and the J segment 4 bases; nucleotides outside the gene matches: 4. DNA for the CDR3: TGTGCCAGCAGCCGTAGCGGGGGGCGATACAATGAGCAGTTCTTC. This codes for CASSRSGGRYNEQFF.

CDR3 sequence: CASSLRQWNTEAFF. Here the CDR3 DNA reads TGTGCCAGCAGCTTAAGACAGTGGAACACTGAAGCTTTCTTT. V gene TRBV7-2 combines with J gene TRBJ1-1, with a tentative D call TRBD1 (5 bases). The V and J ends lost 2 bases and 1 base respectively, with 8 bases between them. In germline, CDR1 is SGHTA, CDR2 FQGNSA. The CDR3 runs 14 residues.